This T cell receptor (beta chain) was obtained from a study of radiation and T cells in renal cell carcinoma. Regarding time point: blood 2 weeks post-SBRT. Treatment meaning: 15 Gy SBRT to primary tumor, nephrectomy 4 weeks later. Method: immunoSEQ multiplex PCR; TCRdb's copy keeps in-frame clones and lacks some. The repertoire holds some 150,000 clones, with over 80% as singletons. The CDR3 has 16 amino acids. This sequence originates from a woman between 50 and 59 years old with renal cell carcinoma. The chain joins TRBV21-1 to TRBJ2-7; the table assigns TRBD1, which was not confirmed against the DNA. TRBV21-1 is designated a pseudogene. Specimen: blood, collected from a patient whose treatment included radiotherapy and nephrectomy. The CDR3 DNA is TGTGCCAGCAGCACCGCCGTGGACAGGGTACTTTACGAGCAGTACTTC. This gives the protein CASSTAVDRVLYEQYF.